Listed here is a single T cell receptor beta chain. TCRdb's table, derived via immunoSEQ multiplex PCR, lists solely in-frame clones and lacks some. Of tens of thousands of clones listed, over 70% are singletons. This entry belongs to a study of blood T cell repertoires in COVID-19. Trimming took 0 bases from V and 5 from J, leaving 11 bases between them. CDR1 is SNHLY and CDR2 is FYNNEI in the germline V gene. CDR3 length: 15 amino acids. The chain joins TRBV2 to TRBJ2-1, with D possibly being TRBD2 (5 bases). The sample taken for sequencing was peripheral blood. The receptor was isolated from a man in his fifties with active COVID-19. CDR3 region: CASSEAASINNEQFF. The CDR3 DNA reads as TGTGCCAGCAGTGAAGCGGCTAGCATTAACAATGAGCAGTTCTTC.